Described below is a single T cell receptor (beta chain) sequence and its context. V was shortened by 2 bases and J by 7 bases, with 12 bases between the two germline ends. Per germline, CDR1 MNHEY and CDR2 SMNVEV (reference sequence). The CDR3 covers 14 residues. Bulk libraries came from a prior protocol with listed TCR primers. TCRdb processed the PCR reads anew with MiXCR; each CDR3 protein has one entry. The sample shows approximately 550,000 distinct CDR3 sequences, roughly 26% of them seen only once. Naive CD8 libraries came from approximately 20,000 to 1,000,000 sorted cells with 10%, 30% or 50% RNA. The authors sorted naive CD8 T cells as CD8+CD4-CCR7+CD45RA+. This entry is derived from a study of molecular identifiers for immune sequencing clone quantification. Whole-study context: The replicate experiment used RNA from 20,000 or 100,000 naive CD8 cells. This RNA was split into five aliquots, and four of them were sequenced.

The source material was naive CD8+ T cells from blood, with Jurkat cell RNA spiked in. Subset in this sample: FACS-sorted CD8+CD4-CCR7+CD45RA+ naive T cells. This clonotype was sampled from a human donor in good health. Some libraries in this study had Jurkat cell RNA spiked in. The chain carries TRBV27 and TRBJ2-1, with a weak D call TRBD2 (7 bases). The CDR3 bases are TGTGCCAGCAGTTTAGGGGGGGCCAGAAATGAGCAGTTCTTC. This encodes CASSLGGARNEQFF.